Reported below is one T cell receptor beta chain. Antigen: not known. In the same sample, other DNA sequences code for this CDR3. CDR3 length: 15 amino acids. Germline V gene sequence: CDR1 SEHNR, CDR2 FQNEAQ (reference sequence). V shed 4 bases, J shed 4 bases, and the junction held 5 bases outside the gene matches. Clones were sequenced by immunoSEQ multiplex PCR, and TCRdb holds only the in-frame ones, with some missing. Counted here are 2 million to 2.5 million clones, roughly 92% occurring once; the ten biggest clones make up 0.37%. Every one of the donors was a Caucasian adult that lived in Nashville, Tennessee. A split of CD4+ cells into CD45RA+ naive and CD45RA-negative memory subsets was performed. These data belong to a study of shared clonotypes between healthy human individuals. Whole-study context: A couple of women and three men aged 18 to 49 made up the donors.

Notes on the study in general: Researchers found naive subsets generally carried larger estimated richness than memory subsets.

This rearrangement joins TRBV7-9 to TRBJ2-7; 12 bases fit TRBD1. Material for sequencing was naive CD4+ T cells from PBMCs. Subset reported: CD45RA+ positively selected. The receptor comes from a man aged 18 to 30 in good health. Some clones in this sample may be carry-over from other donors' samples. CDR3: CASSSGTGGSYEQYF. CDR3 DNA sequence: TGTGCCAGCAGCTCTGGGACAGGGGGCTCGTACGAGCAGTACTTC. The full variable domain, in which reference TRBV7-9 and TRBJ2-7 provide the parts outside the CDR3, is DTGVSQNPRHKITKRGQNVTFRCDPISEHNRLYWYRQTLGQGPEFLTYFQNEAQLEKSRLLSDRFSAERPKGSFSTLEIQRTEQGDSAMYLCASSSGTGGSYEQYFGPGTRLTVT.